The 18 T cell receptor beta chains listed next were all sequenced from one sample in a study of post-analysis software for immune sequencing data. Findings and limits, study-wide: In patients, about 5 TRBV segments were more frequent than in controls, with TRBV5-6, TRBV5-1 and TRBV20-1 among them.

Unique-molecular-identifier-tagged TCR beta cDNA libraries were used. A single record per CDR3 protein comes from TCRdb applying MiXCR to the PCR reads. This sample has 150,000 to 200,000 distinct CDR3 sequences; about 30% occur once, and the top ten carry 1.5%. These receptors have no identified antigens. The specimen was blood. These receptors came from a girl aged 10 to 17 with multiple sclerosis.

The DNA of the CDR3 is TGTGCCAGCAGCCAATTGTTGGGAACCGTGGGGGACACTGAAGCTTTCTTT. Protein product: CASSQLLGTVGDTEAFF. The V and J genes are TRBV4-2 and TRBJ1-1; a possible D gene is TRBD1 (5 bases). Germline CDR1 and CDR2: LGHNA and YNFKEQ. Trimming took off 2 bases at V and 3 bases at J, with 19 bases between the two ends. This CDR3 region has 17 residues.

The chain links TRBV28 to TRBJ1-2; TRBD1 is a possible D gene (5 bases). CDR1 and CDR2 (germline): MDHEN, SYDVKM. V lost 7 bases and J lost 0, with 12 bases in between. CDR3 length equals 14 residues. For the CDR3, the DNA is TGTGCCAGCATTGCGGGACCGACTAACTATGGCTACACCTTC. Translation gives CASIAGPTNYGYTF.

The CDR3 region is CASSQDWAGVNYGYTF. The CDR3 region has the DNA TGTGCCAGCAGCCAAGACTGGGCAGGGGTTAACTATGGCTACACCTTC. The chain employs TRBV14 and TRBJ1-2; tentative D call: TRBD1 (6 bases). Trimming shortened V by 0 bases and J by 1 base, and 12 bases separated the two germline ends. Germline-derived CDR1 and CDR2 are SGHDN and FVKESK. The CDR3 totals 16 residues.

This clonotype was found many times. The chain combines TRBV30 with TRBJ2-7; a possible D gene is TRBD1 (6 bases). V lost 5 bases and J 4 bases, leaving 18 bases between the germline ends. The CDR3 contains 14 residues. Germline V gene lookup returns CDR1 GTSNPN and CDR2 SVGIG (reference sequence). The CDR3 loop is CAWGNGQNLYEQYF. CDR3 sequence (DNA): TGTGCCTGGGGGAACGGACAGAACCTTTACGAGCAGTACTTC.

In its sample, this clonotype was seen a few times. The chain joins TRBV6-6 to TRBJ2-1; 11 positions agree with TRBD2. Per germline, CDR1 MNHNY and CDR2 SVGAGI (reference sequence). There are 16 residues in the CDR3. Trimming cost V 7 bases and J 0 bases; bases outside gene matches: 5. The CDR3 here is CASTRLAGSSYNEQFF. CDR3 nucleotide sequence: TGTGCCAGCACCCGACTAGCGGGGAGCTCCTACAATGAGCAGTTCTTC.

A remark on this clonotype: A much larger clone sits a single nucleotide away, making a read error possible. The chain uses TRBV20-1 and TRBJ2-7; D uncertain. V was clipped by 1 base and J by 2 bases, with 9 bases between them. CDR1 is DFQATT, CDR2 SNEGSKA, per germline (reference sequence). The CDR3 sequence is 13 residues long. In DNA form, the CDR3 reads TGCAGTGCTAGAGCGCTGCAGGCCTACGAGCAGTACTTC. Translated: CSARALQAYEQYF.

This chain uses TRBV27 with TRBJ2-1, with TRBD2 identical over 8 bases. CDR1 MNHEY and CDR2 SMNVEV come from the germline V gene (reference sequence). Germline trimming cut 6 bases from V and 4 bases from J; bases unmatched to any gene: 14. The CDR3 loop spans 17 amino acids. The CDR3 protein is CASRPLRVAGKYNEQFF. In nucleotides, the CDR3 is TGTGCCAGCAGGCCCCTTCGAGTAGCGGGGAAATACAATGAGCAGTTCTTC.

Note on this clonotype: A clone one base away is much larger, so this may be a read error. The CDR3 sequence is CVTSDGPGIYGYTF. The CDR3 coding sequence is TGTGTCACCAGTGATGGTCCCGGGATCTATGGCTACACCTTC. V usage is TRBV24-1 and J usage is TRBJ1-2; D is uncertain. Germline V CDR1 and CDR2: KGHDR, SFDVKD. This CDR3 is 14 amino acids long.

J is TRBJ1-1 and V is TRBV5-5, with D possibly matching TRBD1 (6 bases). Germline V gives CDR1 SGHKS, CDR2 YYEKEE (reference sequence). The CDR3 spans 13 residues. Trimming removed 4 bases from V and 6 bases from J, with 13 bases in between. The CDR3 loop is CASSQGPVPEAFF. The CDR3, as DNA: TGTGCCAGCAGCCAGGGGCCCGTCCCTGAAGCTTTCTTT.

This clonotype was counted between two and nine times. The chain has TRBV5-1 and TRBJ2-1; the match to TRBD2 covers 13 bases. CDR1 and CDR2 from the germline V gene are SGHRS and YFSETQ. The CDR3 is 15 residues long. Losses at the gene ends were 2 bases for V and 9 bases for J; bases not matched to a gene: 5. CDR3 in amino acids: CASSLRLAGGSEQFF. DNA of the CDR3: TGCGCCAGCAGCTTACGACTAGCGGGAGGTAGTGAGCAGTTCTTC. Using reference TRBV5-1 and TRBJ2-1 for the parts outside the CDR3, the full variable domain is KAGVTQTPRYLIKTRGQQVTLSCSPISGHRSVSWYQQTPGQGLQFLFEYFSETQRNKGNFPGRFSGRQFSNSRSEMNVSTLELGDSALYLCASSLRLAGGSEQFFGPGTRLTVL.

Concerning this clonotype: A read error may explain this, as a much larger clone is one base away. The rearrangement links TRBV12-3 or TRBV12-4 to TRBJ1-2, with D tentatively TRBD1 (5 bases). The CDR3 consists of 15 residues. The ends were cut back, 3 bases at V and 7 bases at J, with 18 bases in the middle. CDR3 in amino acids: CASSLGGGAGIGYTF. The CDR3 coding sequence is TGTGCCAGCAGTTTGGGCGGAGGTGCAGGGATTGGCTACACCTTC.

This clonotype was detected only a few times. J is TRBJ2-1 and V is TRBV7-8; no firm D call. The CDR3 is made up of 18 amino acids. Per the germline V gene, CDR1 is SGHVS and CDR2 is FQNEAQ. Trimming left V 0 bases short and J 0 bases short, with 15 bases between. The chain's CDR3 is CASSLARRLWSSYNEQFF. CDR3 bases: TGTGCCAGCAGCTTAGCTCGTAGGCTCTGGAGCTCCTACAATGAGCAGTTCTTC. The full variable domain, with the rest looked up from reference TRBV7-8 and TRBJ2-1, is GAGVSQSPRYKVAKRGQDVALRCDPISGHVSLFWYQQALGQGPEFLTYFQNEAQLDKSGLPSDRFFAERPEGSVSTLKIQRTQQEDSAVYLCASSLARRLWSSYNEQFFGPGTRLTVL.

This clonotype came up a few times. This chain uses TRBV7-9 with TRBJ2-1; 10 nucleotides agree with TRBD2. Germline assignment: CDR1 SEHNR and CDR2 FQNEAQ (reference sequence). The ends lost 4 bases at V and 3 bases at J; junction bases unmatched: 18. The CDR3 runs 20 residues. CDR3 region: CASSSPRRGPGLAIYNEQFF. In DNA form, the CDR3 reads TGTGCCAGCAGCTCCCCTAGGAGGGGACCGGGACTAGCGATCTACAATGAGCAGTTCTTC.

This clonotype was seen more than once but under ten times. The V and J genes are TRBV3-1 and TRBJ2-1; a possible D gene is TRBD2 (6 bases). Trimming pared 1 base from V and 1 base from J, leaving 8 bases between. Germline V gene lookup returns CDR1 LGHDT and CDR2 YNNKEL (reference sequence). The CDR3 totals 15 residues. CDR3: CASSQVAASYNEQFF. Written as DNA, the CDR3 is TGTGCCAGCAGCCAAGTAGCGGCGTCCTACAATGAGCAGTTCTTC.

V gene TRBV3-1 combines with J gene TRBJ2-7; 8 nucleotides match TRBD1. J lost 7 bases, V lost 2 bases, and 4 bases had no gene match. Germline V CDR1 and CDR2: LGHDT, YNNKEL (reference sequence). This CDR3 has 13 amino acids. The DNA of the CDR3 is TGTGCCAGCAGCCAAACAGGGGGTCGAGAGCAGTACTTC. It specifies CASSQTGGREQYF.

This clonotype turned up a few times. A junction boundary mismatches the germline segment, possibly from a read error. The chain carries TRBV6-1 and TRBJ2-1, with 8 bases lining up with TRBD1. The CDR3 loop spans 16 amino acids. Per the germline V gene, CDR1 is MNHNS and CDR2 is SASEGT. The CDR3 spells CASSARDRSSYDEQFF. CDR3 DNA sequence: TGTGCCAGCAGCGCTCGGGACAGGAGCTCCTACGATGAGCAGTTCTTC.

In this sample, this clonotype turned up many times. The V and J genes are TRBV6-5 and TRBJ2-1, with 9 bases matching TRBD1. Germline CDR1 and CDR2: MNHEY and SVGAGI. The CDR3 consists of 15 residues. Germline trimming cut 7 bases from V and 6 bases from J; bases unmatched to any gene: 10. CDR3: CASTLDRGGINEQFF. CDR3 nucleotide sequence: TGTGCCAGCACTCTAGACAGGGGGGGAATCAATGAGCAGTTCTTC.

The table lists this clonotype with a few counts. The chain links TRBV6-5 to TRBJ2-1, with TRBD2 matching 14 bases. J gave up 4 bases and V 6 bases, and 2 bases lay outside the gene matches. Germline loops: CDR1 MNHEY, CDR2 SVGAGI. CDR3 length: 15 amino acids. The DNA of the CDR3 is TGTGCCAGCAGCCGGACTAGCGGGGGGTACAATGAGCAGTTCTTC. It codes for CASSRTSGGYNEQFF.